This T cell receptor (beta chain) was sequenced for a study of T cell repertoires in cytomegalovirus infection. Study details: Selection of CMV epitopes for the study included recently identified HLA-C-restricted and well-studied HLA-B-restricted ones. Shared public TCR beta signatures pointed to both CMV infection and a matching HLA type.

Details on this clonotype: What it recognizes is unknown.

TCRdb processed the reads anew with MiXCR; each CDR3 protein has one entry. This table holds hundreds of thousands of distinct CDR3 sequences, about two fifths found once. The study, taken as a whole, reports: HLA-C-restricted TCR beta clonotypes specific for CMV led the ex vivo response. The cumulative frequency of public TCR beta families identified carriers of CMV plus the relevant HLA.

The V gene's germline CDR1 is SGHTA and CDR2 FQGNSA. The CDR3 is made up of 19 amino acids. V was pared by 1 base and J by 2 bases, with 12 bases of the junction left unmatched. This receptor was identified in a human donor in good health (CMV status not recorded). Some clones in this sample may be carry-over from other donors' samples. V usage is TRBV7-2 and J usage is TRBJ2-1; 9 bases agree with TRBD2. This sample comprised cultured PBMCs, obtained from culture after CMV antigen stimulation. The CDR3 DNA reads TGTGCCAGCAGCTTAGAGGGGAACCCCGGGACTAGCCCCTACAATGAGCAGTTCTTC. Translating it yields CASSLEGNPGTSPYNEQFF.